This is a list of T cell receptor beta chains from one sample in a study of identical twins. MiXCR, run by TCRdb on the 5' RACE reads, gives a single entry per CDR3 protein. The table records about 470,000 distinct CDR3 sequences, roughly a quarter of them present only once. These same records also appear under a second study, on T cells expressing NK-cell markers.

Sequencing input: CD4+ T cells sorted from blood. These TCRs come from a woman aged 18-35 years in good health. The CDR3 runs from the conserved cysteine through the conserved F or W. The D gene is left open where the match is weak. Size tells how often a clone was seen (once, few, many) or the class of an expanded clone, and some rows leave it out.

clone_size	d_call	v_call	j_call	cdr3_nt	cdr3_aa
few	.	TRBV5-6	TRBJ2-5	TGTGCCAGCAGCCGAGAAAGGAAAGAGACCCAGTACTTC	CASSRERKETQYF
.	.	TRBV20-1	TRBJ1-2	TGCAGTGCTAGAAAGGGGGGACCTAACTATGGCTACACCTTC	CSARKGGPNYGYTF
.	TRBD2	TRBV12-3/TRBV12-4	TRBJ2-7	TGTGCCAGCAGTCGACTAGCGCCACGGCACGAGCAGTACTTC	CASSRLAPRHEQYF
few	.	TRBV18	TRBJ2-2	TGTGCCAGCTCACCTAGGGGACTCCGCACCGGGGAGCTGTTTTTT	CASSPRGLRTGELFF
few	.	TRBV14	TRBJ2-2	TGTGCCAGCAGCTTCGTCCCCGGGGAGCTGTTTTTT	CASSFVPGELFF
.	.	TRBV2	TRBJ2-7	TGTGCCAGCCACGAGGCCTACGAGCAGTACTTC	CASHEAYEQYF
few	TRBD2	TRBV20-1	TRBJ2-7	TGCAGTGCTAGAGATGCGGCTAGCGGGAGTTTGGGCGAGCAGTACTTC	CSARDAASGSLGEQYF
few	.	TRBV20-1	TRBJ2-5	TGCAGTGCTCGGACTAACCAAGAGACCCAGTACTTC	CSARTNQETQYF
few	TRBD2	TRBV25-1	TRBJ2-1	TGTGCCAGCAGGACTAGCGGGGGAAATGAGCAGTTCTTC	CASRTSGGNEQFF
.	.	TRBV10-3	TRBJ2-2	TGTGCCATCAGCATTAACGGGCCGGGTCGTGGGGAGCTGTTTTTT	CAISINGPGRGELFF
.	TRBD2	TRBV10-3	TRBJ2-1	TGTGCCATCAGTGAAGGGATTAGGACTAGCGGGAGGGTTTCCTACAATGAGCAGTTCTTC	CAISEGIRTSGRVSYNEQFF
.	.	TRBV4-3	TRBJ2-3	TGCGCCAGCAGACCGAGGGGGTCGAGCACAGATACGCAGTATTTT	CASRPRGSSTDTQYF
.	TRBD1	TRBV7-9	TRBJ1-1	TGTGCCAGCAGCTTAGCGGTCGGACAGGGGAAAGCTTTCTTT	CASSLAVGQGKAFF
.	.	TRBV29-1	TRBJ2-7	TGCAGCGTGGGCGCGGGCCAAGGTTACGAGCAGTACTTC	CSVGAGQGYEQYF
.	.	TRBV20-1	TRBJ2-2	TGCAGTGCTGTTGGAGGACAGCCGAACACCGGGGAGCTGTTTTTT	CSAVGGQPNTGELFF
.	.	TRBV27	TRBJ2-7	TGTGCCAGCAGTAGAGCAGGGATCTCCTACGAGCAGTACTTC	CASSRAGISYEQYF
few	TRBD2	TRBV28	TRBJ2-2	TGTGCCAGCAGTGGGACTAGCGGGAGGGAGCTGTTTTTT	CASSGTSGRELFF
.	.	TRBV7-3	TRBJ2-1	TGTGCCAGCAGCTTATCACTAGTCAGCAGTCATGAGCAGTTCTTC	CASSLSLVSSHEQFF
.	TRBD2	TRBV20-1	TRBJ2-3	TGCAGTGCTAGAGACTGGACTAGCGGGACGGGTACGCAGTATTTT	CSARDWTSGTGTQYF
few	.	TRBV20-1	TRBJ2-7	TGCAGTGCTAGAGATAGCCCAACTTACGAGCAGTACTTC	CSARDSPTYEQYF
.	.	TRBV3-1	TRBJ1-1	TGTGCCAGCAGCCAAGTCGGCGGGGGGGAGGCTTTCTTT	CASSQVGGGEAFF
.	TRBD2	TRBV5-1	TRBJ2-1	TGCGCCAGCAGCTTGGGGGCTAGCGGGGGTAGTGAGCAGTTCTTC	CASSLGASGGSEQFF
many	TRBD2	TRBV6-2/TRBV6-3	TRBJ2-2	TGTGCCAGCGTATTCGGACTAGCGGCCAAGGGCCCCGGGGAGCTGTTTTTT	CASVFGLAAKGPGELFF
few	TRBD2	TRBV9	TRBJ2-1	TGTGCCAGCAGCGTAGCTGTGACTAGCGGGTTTGTTGAGCAGTTCTTC	CASSVAVTSGFVEQFF
few	.	TRBV20-1	TRBJ2-1	TGCAGTGCCAACCCTGGCCGGGTGCGATACAATGAGCAGTTCTTC	CSANPGRVRYNEQFF
.	.	TRBV25-1	TRBJ2-7	TGTGCCAGCAGTAGGGCATCGAGCCACGAGCAGTACTTC	CASSRASSHEQYF
.	TRBD2	TRBV29-1	TRBJ2-1	TGCAGCGTCGCGACTAGCGGGAAATACAATGAGCAGTTCTTC	CSVATSGKYNEQFF
few	.	TRBV15	TRBJ1-1	TGTGCCACCAGATCCGGGGCTAACACTGAAGCTTTCTTT	CATRSGANTEAFF
few	.	TRBV7-2	TRBJ2-2	TGTGCCAGCAGCGCCAGGAGGATCACCGGGGAGCTGTTTTTT	CASSARRITGELFF
few	.	TRBV18	TRBJ1-1	TGTGCCAGCTCACCTATTCCTGAAGGGAACACTGAAGCTTTCTTT	CASSPIPEGNTEAFF
many	.	TRBV7-2	TRBJ2-1	TGTGCCAGCAGCGAGGTGGGGAGCTCCTACAATGAGCAGTTCTTC	CASSEVGSSYNEQFF
.	.	TRBV12-3/TRBV12-4	TRBJ1-2	TGTGCCAGCAGTTTAAGGTGGCCAGATAACTATGGCTACACCTTC	CASSLRWPDNYGYTF
.	.	TRBV25-1	TRBJ2-7	TGTGCCACGCAAAGGGCAGTCGAGCAGTACTTC	CATQRAVEQYF
.	.	TRBV5-1	TRBJ2-7	TGCGCCAGCAGCACTCAAGGGGGGAACGAGCAGTACTTC	CASSTQGGNEQYF
.	.	TRBV10-3	TRBJ2-1	TGTGCCACCGCGGCCGCTGAGAATGAGCAGTTCTTC	CATAAAENEQFF
.	TRBD2	TRBV20-1	TRBJ2-3	TGCAGTGCTCAAGCGGGGGGGCCGGATACGCAGTATTTT	CSAQAGGPDTQYF
.	.	TRBV6-2/TRBV6-3	TRBJ2-5	TGTGCCAGCACCGGCCTCGGGGTAGGAGGGTCGAAGACCCAGTACTTC	CASTGLGVGGSKTQYF
.	.	TRBV20-1	TRBJ2-7	TGCAGTGCTAGACTTCCCGGATTCTACGAGCAGTACTTC	CSARLPGFYEQYF
.	TRBD1	TRBV5-1	TRBJ2-1	TGCGCCAGCAATCGGGACAGGGATGAGCAGTTCTTC	CASNRDRDEQFF
.	.	TRBV18	TRBJ1-1	TGTGCCAGCTCACCGGACGGGGGTGTAGCTTTCTTT	CASSPDGGVAFF
.	.	TRBV6-1	TRBJ2-7	TGTGCCAGCAGCCGCCTAATTGAAGGGAAGGGCGAGCAGTACTTC	CASSRLIEGKGEQYF
few	TRBD2	TRBV5-5	TRBJ2-1	TGTGCCAGCAGCTCTAGGGTTCGCGGCGGGGGGGCCTACAATGAGCAGTTCTTC	CASSSRVRGGGAYNEQFF
.	TRBD2	TRBV5-1	TRBJ2-2	TGCGCCAGCAGCCCAACTAGCGGGAGCGGCACCGGGGAGCTGTTTTTT	CASSPTSGSGTGELFF
few	.	TRBV12-3/TRBV12-4	TRBJ1-2	TGTGCCAGCAGTTTAGTCAGCGATGGCTACACCTTC	CASSLVSDGYTF